This T cell receptor (beta chain) was identified in a study of beta chain features in type 1 diabetes. Findings and limits, study-wide: The influence of HLA type on TCRB rearrangement stayed undetermined. Across all four CD4+ subsets, people with type 1 diabetes showed modestly shorter TCRB CDR3s.

The CDR3 spans 13 residues. CDR1 is KGHSH and CDR2 is LQKENI in the germline V gene. Trimming shortened V by 2 bases and J by 5 bases, and 7 bases separated the two germline ends. Expressed TCRB transcripts were sequenced after all isolated RNA was converted to cDNA. TCRdb's copy holds only in-frame clones and misses some; the assay was immunoSEQ multiplex PCR. The sample has about 700,000 clones, roughly 13% seen once. Donors contributed one heparinised blood draw apiece, averaging around 100 mL. Purity of each sorted population was above 95%. In the case of this clone: The antigen is undetermined.

This sequence joins TRBV18 and TRBJ2-1; D call uncertain. The sequencing input was naive CD4+ T cells from blood. The sequence came from a man aged 18 to 35 with type 1 diabetes. CDR3: CASSPRLDNEQFF. CDR3 DNA: TGTGCCAGCTCACCAAGGCTCGACAATGAGCAGTTCTTC.